The 18 T cell receptor beta chains presented below share a single source sample, sequenced in a study of graft-versus-host responses after intestinal transplantation. Assay: immunoSEQ multiplex PCR; the TCRdb copy retains only in-frame clones and omits some. The sample includes some 10,000 clones, roughly 92% of them seen just once. The sequencing here drew on PBMCs, taken almost 70 days after transplant. The receptor set was obtained from a human patient who received an intestinal transplant, so some T cells may come from the graft donor.

This clone was seen a single time. The rearrangement joins TRBV9 to TRBJ2-1; maybe TRBD2 (6 bases). V shed 1 base and J shed 6 bases, with 11 bases lying between them. Germline CDR1 SGDLS, CDR2 YYNGEE. The CDR3 extends over 14 amino acids. This CDR3 reads CASSVSGVGNEQFF. CDR3 bases: TGTGCCAGCAGCGTATCGGGAGTGGGCAATGAGCAGTTCTTC.

This clone was found once. This CDR3 reads CASRHHRWSGDNEQFF. The CDR3 DNA reads TGTGCCAGCAGACACCATAGATGGTCAGGAGACAATGAGCAGTTCTTC. The gene calls are TRBV7-6 and TRBJ2-1; no definite D call. Looked up from germline, CDR1 is SGHVS and CDR2 is FNYEAQ. Trimming pared 6 bases from V and 5 bases from J, leaving 20 bases between. This CDR3 is built from 16 residues.

The chain uses TRBV29-1 and TRBJ1-4; no firm D call. The V end lost 4 bases, the J end lost 3 bases, and 6 bases lay between the germline ends. This CDR3 comprises 12 residues. CDR1 and CDR2 (germline): SQVTM, ANQGSEA. The CDR3 loop is CSVAGSNEKLFF. DNA for the CDR3: TGCAGCGTTGCTGGCTCTAATGAAAAACTGTTTTTT.

A word on this clone: A junction boundary mismatches the germline segment, possibly from a read error. This sequence joins TRBV4-1 and TRBJ2-1, with 10 bases identical to TRBD2. The CDR3 loop spans 15 amino acids. Germline V CDR1 and CDR2: MGHRA, YSYEKL. The CDR3 DNA reads as TGCGCCAGCAACCAACTAGCGGGACTAGTGTATGAGCAGTTCTTC. Its protein product is CASNQLAGLVYEQFF.

The chain recombines TRBV6-5 with TRBJ1-1; weak D call: TRBD1 (5 bases). The CDR3 length is 11 residues. Germline-derived CDR1 and CDR2 are MNHEY and SVGAGI. Trimming cost V 8 bases and J 5 bases, with 9 bases left between them. The CDR3 loop is CASGGGTEAFF. CDR3 DNA sequence: TGTGCCAGCGGGGGGGGGACTGAAGCTTTCTTT.

J is TRBJ2-7 and V is TRBV6-1; D is undetermined. This CDR3 has 12 residues. Per germline, CDR1 MNHNS and CDR2 SASEGT. The ends were cut back, 4 bases at V and 7 bases at J, with 11 bases in the middle. CDR3 nucleotides: TGTGCCAGCAGTGCCACACCACGGGAGCAGTACTTC. Amino acid sequence: CASSATPREQYF.

J is TRBJ2-7 and V is TRBV4-2; 12 bases map to TRBD2. Germline V gene sequence: CDR1 LGHNA, CDR2 YNFKEQ. V lost 4 bases and J lost 1; bases outside the gene matches: 8. This CDR3 is built from 17 residues. As DNA, the CDR3 is TGTGCCAGCAGCCCCCAGGCACTAGCGGGAGGATCCTACGAGCAGTACTTC. It codes for CASSPQALAGGSYEQYF.

V and J are TRBV4-2 and TRBJ2-1; 9 bases match TRBD2. Germline CDR1 reads LGHNA; CDR2 reads YNFKEQ. The trim removed 0 bases at V and 2 bases at J, leaving 5 bases unmatched. CDR3 length: 17 amino acids. In DNA form, the CDR3 reads TGTGCCAGCAGCCAAGAAGGTAGCGGGAGCACCTACAATGAGCAGTTCTTC. This codes for CASSQEGSGSTYNEQFF.

The chain links TRBV30 to TRBJ1-2, with no clear D. This CDR3 is 14 amino acids long. V was pared by 4 bases and J by 0 bases, with 12 bases between. Germline V lookup: CDR1 GTSNPN, CDR2 SVGIG (reference sequence). CDR3 sequence: CAWKKGPTNYGYTF. CDR3 in DNA: TGTGCCTGGAAAAAGGGCCCTACTAACTATGGCTACACCTTC.

This clone appeared a single time. The J gene is TRBJ2-7, the V gene TRBV10-2; 9 positions match TRBD2. This CDR3 contains 15 residues. V shed 6 bases, J shed 6 bases, and the junction held 12 bases outside the gene matches. Germline V gene sequence: CDR1 WSHSY, CDR2 SAAADI. CDR3 DNA: TGCGCCAGCAGCCCAGGGGCGGGGGGGGCAAGCGAGCAGTACTTC. This encodes CASSPGAGGASEQYF.

V is TRBV7-2 and J is TRBJ2-5; D tentatively reads TRBD1 or TRBD2 (6 bases each). V shed 2 bases and J shed 4 bases, with 20 bases lying between them. The CDR3 runs to 17 residues. Germline values: CDR1 SGHTA, CDR2 FQGNSA. CDR3 sequence reads: CASSLRGASLRGETQYF. CDR3 DNA: TGTGCCAGCAGCTTAAGGGGGGCCTCCCTAAGGGGAGAGACCCAGTACTTC.

The chain employs TRBV19 and TRBJ1-5; 10 bases are shared with TRBD1. The CDR3 totals 16 residues. Germline CDR1 reads LNHDA; CDR2 reads SQIVND (reference sequence). Germline trimming cut 3 bases from V and 7 bases from J; bases unmatched to any gene: 9. CDR3 sequence: CASSMVRDRGLQPQHF. The DNA for the CDR3 is TGTGCCAGTAGTATGGTAAGGGACAGGGGTTTACAGCCCCAGCATTTT.

This rearrangement joins TRBV9 to TRBJ1-1, with 8 bases that match TRBD1. The CDR3 has 15 residues. V was clipped by 4 bases and J by 5 bases; unmatched bases: 10. Germline CDR1 is SGDLS and CDR2 is YYNGEE. The DNA for the CDR3 is TGTGCCAGCAGCCATTCAGGGGGCGTAGGGACTGAAGCTTTCTTT. It specifies CASSHSGGVGTEAFF.

The rearrangement uses TRBV27 and TRBJ1-4; 9 bases line up with TRBD1. V was pared by 8 bases and J by 10 bases, with 20 bases of the junction left unmatched. CDR3 length: 17 amino acids. The V gene's germline CDR1 is MNHEY and CDR2 SMNVEV (reference sequence). The CDR3 here is CASRRGDRDSGGGKLFF. Here the CDR3 DNA reads TGTGCCAGCCGGCGTGGGGACAGGGACTCGGGGGGGGGAAAACTGTTTTTT.

The gene calls are TRBV9 and TRBJ2-1; 13 nucleotides align to TRBD2. The V and J ends lost 5 bases and 0 bases, in that order; junction bases with no gene match: 8. The V gene's germline CDR1 is SGDLS and CDR2 YYNGEE. The CDR3 has 18 residues. CDR3 sequence: CASRSTSGRPGSYNEQFF. CDR3 nucleotides: TGTGCCAGCAGGTCGACTAGCGGGAGGCCGGGCTCCTACAATGAGCAGTTCTTC.

This clone occurred once. The rearrangement joins TRBV15 to TRBJ1-4; possible D gene TRBD1, 5 bases. The CDR3 spans 13 residues. V was trimmed by 8 bases and J by 4 bases, leaving 11 bases between them. Germline V lookup: CDR1 LNHNV, CDR2 YYDKDF (reference sequence). DNA for the CDR3: TGTGCCACCGGGGGAGGGGATAATGAAAAACTGTTTTTT. Its translation: CATGGGDNEKLFF.

The V call is TRBV28, the J call TRBJ2-7; 8 bases are a match to TRBD1. The CDR3 has 13 amino acids. Germline values: CDR1 MDHEN, CDR2 SYDVKM. The ends lost 7 bases at V and 4 bases at J; junction bases unmatched: 6. In DNA, the CDR3 is TGTGCCAGCACTAGACAGGGGTGGTACGAGCAGTACTTC. Protein product: CASTRQGWYEQYF.

The chain combines TRBV7-3 with TRBJ1-3; D unclear. The CDR3 has 13 amino acids. Trimming cost V 5 bases and J 5 bases, with 10 bases left between them. The V gene's germline CDR1 is SGHTA and CDR2 FQGTGA. The CDR3 nucleotides are TGTGCCAGCAGCGGAAACCTTAGAAACACCATATATTTT. Amino acids: CASSGNLRNTIYF.